This note documents a single T cell receptor (beta chain) sequence. This clonotype has only a few counts. Its antigen specificity is not known. It has no much larger one-base neighbor in the sample; base qualities were not kept. To demonstrate the VDJtools post-analysis software, the study profiled TCR beta repertoires from the peripheral blood of approximately twelve young patients with multiple sclerosis. The multiple sclerosis patients were children and adolescents ranging in age from 6 to 15 years. Libraries were prepared through PCR. The reads were generated on an Illumina HiSeq 2500. To reduce PCR and sequencing biases, unique molecular identifiers were built into the TCR beta cDNA libraries. Every 1 to 10 million input T cells yielded 500,000 or so cDNA molecules, meaning each molecule approximated one T cell. Patient libraries were prepared and sequenced with the same protocol used for the earlier healthy control dataset. Within a given batch, samples were prepared together, multiplexed and sequenced on the same HiSeq lane. The paper's data handling went like this. Raw barcoded reads were processed with MIGEC, discarding single-read molecular identifier groups before consensus assembly and CDR3 extraction. Clonotype tables were post-analysed with VDJtools, and diversity was normalized by down-sampling all datasets to the smallest sample size. Repertoire overlap clustering matched CDR3 amino acid but not nucleotide sequences to correct batch-related cross-sample contamination. TCRdb reworked the public reads: Q25 trimming with fastp, MiXCR clone assembly, productive beta chains retained. Rows matching on CDR3 protein sequence are summarized as one entry with the most common DNA and genes. These V and J calls derive from TCRdb rather than the authors' analysis. The sample table lists hundreds of thousands of distinct CDR3 sequences, 30% of them with a count of one. The ten top clones hold 0.5% to 0.6% of the sample.

Per the germline V gene (reference sequence), LNHNV is the CDR1 and YYDKDF is the CDR2. The CDR3 holds 18 amino acids from the cysteine to the phenylalanine. The sequence is cut down to CDR3 DNA, 54 bases in frame from base 1. Trimming takes 2 bases from V and 8 bases from J, and the germline ends sit 25 bases apart. These data come from a study of post-analysis software for immune sequencing data (dated by TCRdb to between 2015 and 2017). As for the study more broadly: Recorded disease courses included relapsing-remitting, secondary progressive and progressive-relapsing multiple sclerosis, with some patients lacking subtype annotation. Patient repertoires were compared against about a dozen previously published healthy control repertoires from donors aged about 6 to 26 years. A subset of samples was prepared in parallel using single-end sample barcoding, then pooled and co-amplified after Illumina adapter ligation. General conclusions and limits of the study: Roughly 5 TRBV segments, including TRBV5-6, TRBV5-1 and TRBV20-1, were significantly more frequent in patients than controls. Compared with controls, multiple sclerosis patients had significantly lower normalized Chao1 diversity, a finding suggesting substantial peripheral T-cell clonal expansion. The multiple sclerosis patient group was slightly younger than the control group. Direct clustering with F measure showed strong co-clustering of samples prepared in the same batch, prompting a batch-effect correction.

The sample comprised blood. The clonotype comes from a girl between 10 and 17 years old with multiple sclerosis. The rearrangement combines TRBV15 with TRBJ2-1, and perhaps TRBD2 as D gene, on 8 matching bases. The nucleotide sequence reads as follows: TGTGCCACCAGCAGAAGGGGGCCCTCGGGAGGGCCCCTCGATGAGCAGTTCTTC. Its translation reads: CATSRRGPSGGPLDEQFF.